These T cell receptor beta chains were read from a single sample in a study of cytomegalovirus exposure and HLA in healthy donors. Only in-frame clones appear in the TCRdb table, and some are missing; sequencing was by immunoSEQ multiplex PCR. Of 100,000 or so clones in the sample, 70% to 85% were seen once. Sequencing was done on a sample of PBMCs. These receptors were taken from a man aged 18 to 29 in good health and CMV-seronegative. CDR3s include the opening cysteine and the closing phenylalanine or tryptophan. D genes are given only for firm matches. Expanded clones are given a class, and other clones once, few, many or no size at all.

CDR3aa: CASRPTGSPLHF
CDR3nt: TGTGCCAGCAGACCCACAGGGTCCCCCCTCCACTTT
d_gene: NA
v_gene: TRBV11-2
j_gene: TRBJ1-6
abundance: few

CDR3aa: CSVEDGLTSYNEQFF
CDR3nt: TGCAGCGTTGAAGACGGACTGACATCCTACAATGAGCAGTTCTTC
d_gene: NA
v_gene: TRBV29-1
j_gene: TRBJ2-1
abundance: NA

CDR3aa: CASSELQGRADTQYF
CDR3nt: TGTGCCAGCAGTGAACTTCAGGGAAGAGCAGATACGCAGTATTTT
d_gene: NA
v_gene: TRBV6-1
j_gene: TRBJ2-3
abundance: NA

CDR3aa: CATTGASGTYNEQFF
CDR3nt: TGTGCCACCACCGGCGCGTCGGGAACCTACAATGAGCAGTTCTTC
d_gene: NA
v_gene: TRBV15
j_gene: TRBJ2-1
abundance: NA

CDR3aa: CAWSRGFYGYTF
CDR3nt: TGTGCCTGGAGTAGGGGGTTCTATGGCTACACCTTC
d_gene: NA
v_gene: TRBV30
j_gene: TRBJ1-2
abundance: NA

CDR3aa: CASSQVRGRHHEQFF
CDR3nt: TGTGCCAGCAGCCAAGTTCGCGGGAGGCACCATGAGCAGTTCTTC
d_gene: TRBD2
v_gene: TRBV14
j_gene: TRBJ2-1
abundance: NA

CDR3aa: CASSPVTSGGYEQYF
CDR3nt: TGTGCCAGCAGTCCCGTGACTAGCGGGGGGTACGAGCAGTACTTC
d_gene: TRBD2
v_gene: TRBV6-5
j_gene: TRBJ2-7
abundance: NA

CDR3aa: CASSQDAGGADTQYF
CDR3nt: TGCGCCAGCAGCCAAGATGCGGGAGGGGCAGATACGCAGTATTTT
d_gene: TRBD2
v_gene: TRBV4-3
j_gene: TRBJ2-3
abundance: NA

CDR3aa: CASSPRTGIEQPQHF
CDR3nt: TGTGCCAGCAGTCCCCGGACAGGGATCGAGCAGCCCCAGCATTTT
d_gene: TRBD1
v_gene: TRBV6-6
j_gene: TRBJ1-5
abundance: NA

CDR3aa: CASRPGTGAREQFF
CDR3nt: TGTGCCAGCAGACCCGGGACAGGGGCCCGTGAGCAGTTCTTC
d_gene: TRBD1
v_gene: TRBV7-9
j_gene: TRBJ2-1
abundance: NA

CDR3aa: CASSSPGQGAEAFF
CDR3nt: TGTGCCAGCAGTTCGCCGGGACAGGGGGCTGAAGCTTTCTTT
d_gene: TRBD1
v_gene: TRBV27
j_gene: TRBJ1-1
abundance: NA

CDR3aa: CASSLRLGGRTDTQYF
CDR3nt: TGTGCCAGCAGCTTAAGACTAGGAGGTCGCACAGATACGCAGTATTTT
d_gene: NA
v_gene: TRBV13
j_gene: TRBJ2-3
abundance: NA

CDR3aa: CASSMGHLDYEQYF
CDR3nt: TGTGCCAGTAGTATGGGACACCTCGACTACGAGCAGTACTTC
d_gene: NA
v_gene: TRBV19
j_gene: TRBJ2-7
abundance: NA

CDR3aa: CASSYSGLGEYGYTF
CDR3nt: TGTGCCAGCAGTTACTCAGGGCTGGGAGAGTATGGCTACACCTTC
d_gene: NA
v_gene: TRBV6-5
j_gene: TRBJ1-2
abundance: NA

CDR3aa: CSSIPTGQGAALDEQYF
CDR3nt: TGTTCCAGCATCCCAACGGGGCAGGGGGCCGCCTTGGACGAGCAGTACTTC
d_gene: TRBD1
v_gene: TRBV7-9
j_gene: TRBJ2-7
abundance: NA

CDR3aa: CASSLQQGRRYGYTF
CDR3nt: TGTGCCAGCAGCTTGCAGCAGGGAAGACGATATGGCTACACCTTC
d_gene: NA
v_gene: TRBV5-8
j_gene: TRBJ1-2
abundance: NA

CDR3aa: CASSTRQGAPRTEAFF
CDR3nt: TGTGCCAGCAGCACCAGACAGGGGGCGCCGCGCACTGAAGCTTTCTTT
d_gene: TRBD1
v_gene: TRBV11-2
j_gene: TRBJ1-1
abundance: NA

CDR3aa: CASSDSSDGGNEQFF
CDR3nt: TGTGCCAGCAGCGACTCTAGTGATGGTGGCAATGAGCAGTTCTTC
d_gene: NA
v_gene: TRBV9
j_gene: TRBJ2-1
abundance: few

CDR3aa: CSSSYRVETQYF
CDR3nt: TGTTCCAGCAGCTACAGGGTCGAGACCCAGTACTTC
d_gene: NA
v_gene: TRBV7-9
j_gene: TRBJ2-5
abundance: few

CDR3aa: CATSSQQGASYGYTF
CDR3nt: TGTGCCACCAGCAGCCAACAGGGGGCTAGCTATGGCTACACCTTC
d_gene: TRBD1
v_gene: TRBV15
j_gene: TRBJ1-2
abundance: few

CDR3aa: CATLAGSYEQYF
CDR3nt: TGTGCCACCCTAGCGGGAAGCTACGAGCAGTACTTC
d_gene: TRBD2
v_gene: TRBV6-5
j_gene: TRBJ2-7
abundance: few

CDR3aa: CASSLTAAEKLFF
CDR3nt: TGTGCCAGCAGTTTGACAGCCGCAGAAAAACTGTTTTTT
d_gene: NA
v_gene: TRBV28
j_gene: TRBJ1-4
abundance: NA

CDR3aa: CASWDTTSGANVLTF
CDR3nt: TGCGCCAGCTGGGACACTACCTCTGGGGCCAACGTCCTGACTTTC
d_gene: NA
v_gene: TRBV5-1
j_gene: TRBJ2-6
abundance: NA

CDR3aa: CASSWDRDSYEQYF
CDR3nt: TGTGCCAGCAGCTGGGACAGGGATTCCTACGAGCAGTACTTC
d_gene: TRBD1
v_gene: TRBV11-2
j_gene: TRBJ2-7
abundance: NA

CDR3aa: CASRPTGIYTEAFF
CDR3nt: TGTGCCAGCAGACCTACAGGGATTTACACTGAAGCTTTCTTT
d_gene: NA
v_gene: TRBV6-5
j_gene: TRBJ1-1
abundance: NA

CDR3aa: CATSRGKSENSYEQYF
CDR3nt: TGTGCCACCAGCAGAGGTAAAAGCGAGAACTCCTACGAGCAGTACTTC
d_gene: NA
v_gene: TRBV15
j_gene: TRBJ2-7
abundance: NA

CDR3aa: CASSVEDSGRSYNEQFF
CDR3nt: TGTGCCAGCAGCGTAGAGGATAGCGGGAGGTCCTACAATGAGCAGTTCTTC
d_gene: TRBD2
v_gene: TRBV9
j_gene: TRBJ2-1
abundance: NA

CDR3aa: CAWSVRLGAEAFF
CDR3nt: TGTGCCTGGAGTGTACGTCTAGGGGCTGAAGCTTTCTTT
d_gene: NA
v_gene: TRBV30
j_gene: TRBJ1-1
abundance: NA

CDR3aa: CASSLFPHRSPNTEAFF
CDR3nt: TGTGCCAGCAGCTTATTTCCCCATCGGTCTCCGAACACTGAAGCTTTCTTT
d_gene: NA
v_gene: TRBV11-2
j_gene: TRBJ1-1
abundance: NA

CDR3aa: CASSLAGQGVGEQYF
CDR3nt: TGCGCCAGCAGCTTGGCTGGACAGGGGGTTGGGGAGCAGTACTTC
d_gene: TRBD1
v_gene: TRBV5-1
j_gene: TRBJ2-7
abundance: once

CDR3aa: CASSFKTSHTGELFF
CDR3nt: TGCGCCAGCAGCTTTAAAACTTCCCACACCGGGGAGCTGTTTTTT
d_gene: NA
v_gene: TRBV5-1
j_gene: TRBJ2-2
abundance: NA

CDR3aa: CASSTDRGQLEQYF
CDR3nt: TGTGCCAGCAGCACGGACAGGGGGCAGCTCGAGCAGTACTTC
d_gene: TRBD1
v_gene: TRBV7-9
j_gene: TRBJ2-7
abundance: NA